What follows describes a single TCR beta chain. The antigen is undetermined. The germline V gene has CDR1 SNHLY and CDR2 FYNNEI. The CDR3 consists of 17 residues. Trimming shortened V by 3 bases and J by 0 bases, and 12 bases separated the two germline ends. The sample comes from a study of T cells in localized non-small cell lung cancer. Study-level results: Appearing in adjacent lung were a median about 59 of the top 100 tumor clones. The study found T cell clonality highest in uninvolved adjacent lung, above tumor. Longer overall survival was associated with a higher density of T cells in the blood.

The method was immunoSEQ multiplex PCR; TCRdb's version includes in-frame clones alone and lacks a portion of them. The data hold tens of thousands of clones, with about 91% observed a single time. The sequence was collected from a woman aged 40-75 years with stage II lung adenocarcinoma. Material: PBMCs, obtained before any cancer treatment. The V gene is TRBV2, the J gene TRBJ1-6; D is undetermined. In DNA, the CDR3 is TGTGCCAGCAGTGATCTGGACCTAAGCTCCTATAATTCACCCCTCCACTTT. Translated: CASSDLDLSSYNSPLHF.